The clone carrying this T cell receptor beta chain was observed once. Its specificity is not known. This entry is derived from a study of long-term antiretroviral therapy in people with HIV. Overall study results and limits: Clones expanded before ART dominated the repertoire at all time points.

The assay, immunoSEQ v3.0, was run at survey level. Each sample had sequencing targeting roughly 40,000-55,000 T-cell genomes. TCRdb's table, derived via immunoSEQ multiplex PCR, lists solely in-frame clones and lacks some. This sample has 20,000 to 25,000 clones; over 75% occur once, and the top ten carry about 7%. The germline V and J ends were trimmed by 3 bases and 4 bases, with 10 bases remaining between them. The CDR3 covers 14 residues. The germline V gene has CDR1 MDHEN and CDR2 SYDVKM. Sequencing used unsorted PBMCs, obtained 1.8 years before starting antiretroviral therapy. This TCR came from a woman in her 30s with HIV. The J gene is TRBJ1-5, the V gene TRBV28, with no clear D. This CDR3 reads CASSLGPMNQPQHF. The CDR3 DNA is TGTGCCAGCAGTTTGGGTCCCATGAATCAGCCCCAGCATTTT.